This T cell receptor beta chain was documented in a study of shared clonotypes between healthy human individuals. Study-wide findings and caveats: Richness estimates generally favored naive over memory subsets. In four donors, about 5% of naive CD4 clonotypes appeared in common.

Germline values: CDR1 GTSNPN, CDR2 SVGIG (reference sequence). There are 12 residues in the CDR3. Trimming took 0 bases from V and 7 from J, leaving 8 bases between them. Each of the donors was a healthy adult who was HIV-negative and had not had a recent acute infection or vaccination. The assay was immunoSEQ multiplex PCR, and TCRdb's table has in-frame clones only and misses some. The data contain approximately 2.1 million clones, over 90% of them seen just once; the ten biggest clones take up about 0.39%. A remark on this clone: The antigen remains undetermined.

Source material: naive CD4+ T cells from PBMCs. The subset here: CD45RA+ positively selected. The chain is built from TRBV30 and TRBJ2-3; unclear D gene. The receptor was isolated from a young man in good health. Some clones in this sample may be carry-over from other donors' samples. CDR3 region: CAWSVQWNTQYF. The CDR3 DNA reads TGTGCCTGGAGTGTACAATGGAATACGCAGTATTTT.